This TCR beta chain was obtained from a study of cytomegalovirus exposure and HLA in healthy donors. This clone was counted only a few times. Antigen: not known. Trimming removed 0 bases at V and 5 bases at J, with 12 bases between. Per germline, CDR1 GTSNPN and CDR2 SVGIG (reference sequence). This CDR3 has 14 residues. Findings and caveats of the study: It was likely that a cluster of highly shared sequence variants was a sequencing artifact.

PCR used 60 Vbeta primers and 13 Jbeta primers. Generated by immunoSEQ multiplex PCR, the TCRdb table keeps only in-frame clones and is missing some. Of around 150,000 clones in the sample, 64% are singletons; the top ten hold 3%. The rearrangement links TRBV30 to TRBJ2-3, with D perhaps TRBD2 (7 bases). Sequencing input: PBMCs. This receptor was identified in a woman aged 25 to 45 in good health and CMV-seropositive. CDR3 nucleotides: TGTGCCTGGAGTGTTGGGGGGGCCTTAGATACGCAGTATTTT. It translates to CAWSVGGALDTQYF.